One and the same sample provided the 31 T cell receptor beta chains below, sequenced in a study of Ad26.COV2.S vaccination and SARS-CoV-2 variants. This table comes from immunoSEQ multiplex PCR, and its TCRdb copy is limited to in-frame clones, with some not included. The sample shows approximately 350,000 clones, 80% to 90% of them seen only once. Treatment specified: some 20 received Ad26.COV2.S at low or high dose, single or two shots; 5 received placebo; per-sample allocation not given. Sampling took place 63 days after the first vaccine or placebo injection. Sequenced here: peripheral blood, sampled in a trial of Ad26.COV2.S vaccine versus placebo. The receptors were sampled from a person aged 18-65 years who received the Ad26.COV2.S COVID-19 vaccine or a placebo.

The chain joins TRBV7-2 to TRBJ1-3; D is perhaps TRBD1 (6 bases). The V end was cut by 5 bases, the J end by 5 bases, with 13 bases between. The CDR3 consists of 14 residues. CDR1 and CDR2 from the germline V gene are SGHTA and FQGNSA. In DNA form, the CDR3 reads TGTGCCAGCAGCCCAGGGACATTACGAAACACCATATATTTT. Amino acid sequence: CASSPGTLRNTIYF. Together with reference TRBV7-2 and TRBJ1-3, the CDR3 gives the full variable domain: GAGVSQSPSNKVTEKGKDVELRCDPISGHTALYWYRQSLGQGLEFLIYFQGNSAPDKSGLPSDRFSAERTGGSVSTLTIQRTQQEDSAVYLCASSPGTLRNTIYFGEGSWLTVV.

The chain employs TRBV7-6 and TRBJ2-3; D ambiguous. The CDR3 consists of 15 residues. In germline, CDR1 is SGHVS, CDR2 FNYEAQ. V was pared by 1 base and J by 1 base, with 9 bases between. CDR3 sequence reads: CASSLDARRTDTQYF. Written as DNA, the CDR3 is TGTGCCAGCAGCTTAGATGCGCGGCGCACAGATACGCAGTATTTT.

The chain employs TRBV7-6 and TRBJ2-7, with 13 bases aligning to TRBD2. The junction had 11 bases not matched to a gene; V was cut back by 3 bases and J by 3 bases. The CDR3 loop spans 18 amino acids. CDR1 is SGHVS and CDR2 is FNYEAQ in the germline V gene. The CDR3, as DNA: TGTGCCAGCAGCTTGTTTAGCCCAAGGACTAGCGGGAGCTACGAGCAGTACTTC. Protein sequence: CASSLFSPRTSGSYEQYF.

The chain links TRBV7-9 to TRBJ1-5; D is unresolved. CDR1 and CDR2 (germline): SEHNR, FQNEAQ (reference sequence). Trimming left V 5 bases short and J 7 bases short, with 12 bases between. This CDR3 spans 13 amino acids. The CDR3 protein is CASSIFPGQPQHF. The CDR3 DNA sequence: TGTGCCAGCAGCATTTTCCCAGGACAGCCCCAGCATTTT.

The rearrangement joins TRBV5-4 to TRBJ1-2, with TRBD1 matching 9 bases. Germline CDR1 and CDR2: SGHNT and YYREEE (reference sequence). The CDR3 sequence is 18 residues long. Trimming cost V 4 bases and J 4 bases; bases outside gene matches: 17. The CDR3 here is CASSPSLLTGGRFYGYTF. CDR3 nucleotide sequence: TGTGCCAGCAGCCCATCCTTGCTGACAGGGGGTCGCTTCTATGGCTACACCTTC. Full variable domain (outside the CDR3, taken from reference TRBV5-4 and TRBJ1-2): ETGVTQSPTHLIKTRGQQVTLRCSSQSGHNTVSWYQQALGQGPQFIFQYYREEENGRGNFPPRFSGLQFPNYSSELNVNALELDDSALYLCASSPSLLTGGRFYGYTFGSGTRLTVV.

The chain couples TRBV27 to TRBJ1-3; D is uncertain. Germline CDR1 and CDR2: MNHEY and SMNVEV (reference sequence). The V gene lost 8 bases and the J gene lost 0 bases, with 14 bases spanning the gap. The length of the CDR3 is 15 residues. The CDR3 region has the DNA TGTGCCAGCCGGAAGGCAGGTGGCTCTGGAAACACCATATATTTT. It translates to CASRKAGGSGNTIYF.

This clone was observed once. The V call is TRBV12-1, the J call TRBJ1-5. TRBV12-1 is assigned pseudogene status. CDR3 length: 15 residues. The CDR3 nucleotides read TGTGCCGCACCCACAAAGCGGACGGGCAATCAGCCCCAGCATTTT. Encoded protein: CAAPTKRTGNQPQHF.

The chain carries TRBV5-6 and TRBJ2-7; 8 bases agree with TRBD2. Looked up from germline, CDR1 is SGHDT and CDR2 is YYEEEE. V trimming: 3 bases; J trimming: 0 bases; junction bases outside the gene matches: 8. The CDR3 consists of 16 residues. In DNA form, the CDR3 reads TGTGCCAGCAGCTCGCGACTAGCGCCTAGCTCCTACGAGCAGTACTTC. Residues: CASSSRLAPSSYEQYF.

The CDR3 DNA follows: TGTGCCAGCAGCCAGTCCTCTCTGGCGGGAGTTTTCTACAATGAGCAGTTCTTC. Protein: CASSQSSLAGVFYNEQFF. The rearrangement links TRBV3-1 (or the pseudogene TRBV3-2) to TRBJ2-1, with 7 bases that match TRBD2. The CDR3 spans 18 residues. Germline trimming cut 3 bases from V and 3 bases from J; bases unmatched to any gene: 14. CDR1 is LGHDT, CDR2 YNNKEL, per germline (reference sequence).

This clone has just one count. The chain recombines TRBV19 with TRBJ2-2, with 8 positions matching TRBD1. Germline V gives CDR1 LNHDA, CDR2 SQIVND (reference sequence). V shed 4 bases and J 5 bases; nucleotides not matched to a gene: 6. The CDR3 totals 15 residues. CDR3 loop: CASSKTGARTGELFF. Here the CDR3 DNA reads TGTGCCAGTAGTAAGACAGGGGCGCGTACCGGGGAGCTGTTTTTT.

The chain carries TRBV4-2 and TRBJ1-2; the match to TRBD1 covers 10 bases. Trimming cost V 5 bases and J 1 base; bases outside gene matches: 4. Germline loops: CDR1 LGHNA, CDR2 YNFKEQ. This CDR3 contains 15 residues. DNA for the CDR3: TGTGCCAGCAGCGACCGGGACAGGGGTAACTATGGCTACACCTTC. Translation gives CASSDRDRGNYGYTF.

This sequence joins TRBV7-9 and TRBJ2-7; D not certain. Trimming shortened V by 4 bases and J by 3 bases, and 7 bases separated the two germline ends. Germline loops: CDR1 SEHNR, CDR2 FQNEAQ (reference sequence). This CDR3 has 12 amino acids. This chain's CDR3 is CASSSLYYEQYF. CDR3 nucleotides: TGTGCCAGCAGCTCCCTTTACTACGAGCAGTACTTC.

This chain links TRBV5-4 with TRBJ2-7; 10 bases match TRBD2. The CDR3 consists of 17 residues. The V and J ends lost 0 bases and 1 base, in that order; junction bases with no gene match: 7. Germline V CDR1 and CDR2: SGHNT, YYREEE (reference sequence). CDR3 sequence: CASSLVKLAGISYEQYF. CDR3 coding DNA: TGTGCCAGCAGCTTGGTTAAACTAGCGGGAATATCCTACGAGCAGTACTTC.

V is TRBV19 and J is TRBJ2-6, with no clear D. Germline CDR1 and CDR2: LNHDA and SQIVND (reference sequence). The CDR3 consists of 16 residues. V lost 1 base, J lost 0 bases, and 7 bases lay in between. The CDR3: CASSIGFLSGANVLTF. CDR3 bases: TGTGCCAGTAGTATAGGATTTCTCTCTGGGGCCAACGTCCTGACTTTC.

The V call is TRBV12-3 or TRBV12-4, the J call TRBJ1-1, with D possibly being TRBD1 (5 bases). V lost 1 base and J 9 bases, leaving 12 bases between the germline ends. This CDR3 has 13 residues. The CDR3 region is CASSLEGLGQAFF. As DNA, the CDR3 is TGTGCCAGCAGTTTAGAGGGGTTAGGGCAAGCTTTCTTT.

The chain couples TRBV5-6 to TRBJ2-3, with 10 bases lining up with TRBD2. This CDR3 comprises 14 residues. V was pared by 9 bases and J by 3 bases, with 7 bases of the junction left unmatched. Germline V lookup: CDR1 SGHDT, CDR2 YYEEEE. In nucleotides, the CDR3 is TGTGCCACCAAGCGGGGGGGCCGTACAGATACGCAGTATTTT. The encoded protein is CATKRGGRTDTQYF.

In regard to this clone: Distinct nucleotide sequences in the sample also encode this CDR3. J is TRBJ1-1 and V is TRBV12-3 or TRBV12-4; no clear D gene. Trimming took 7 bases from V and 5 from J, leaving 11 bases between them. The CDR3 has 12 amino acids. The CDR3 sequence is CASTLGGTEAFF. The DNA of the CDR3 is TGTGCCAGCACCCTTGGTGGGACTGAAGCTTTCTTT.

In the case of this clone: Other DNA sequences of this sample code for an identical CDR3. V usage is TRBV6-4 and J usage is TRBJ1-1, with D possibly being TRBD1 (5 bases). The germline CDR1 and CDR2 sequences are MRHNA and SNTAGT. V was pared by 2 bases and J by 0 bases, with 7 bases between. The CDR3 totals 14 residues. The CDR3 sequence: CASSDTGMNTEAFF. CDR3 coding DNA: TGTGCCAGCAGTGACACAGGCATGAACACTGAAGCTTTCTTT.

The chain carries TRBV30 and TRBJ1-1; D might be TRBD1 (6 bases). CDR1 and CDR2 from the germline V gene are GTSNPN and SVGIG (reference sequence). Trimming cost V 3 bases and J 2 bases, with 13 bases left between them. CDR3 size: 14 residues. The CDR3 sequence is CAWRPTGLNTEAFF. CDR3 bases: TGTGCCTGGAGGCCGACAGGCTTAAACACTGAAGCTTTCTTT.

The chain joins TRBV6-5 to TRBJ2-1; D tentatively reads TRBD1 or TRBD2 (6 bases each). Trimming left V 2 bases short and J 5 bases short, with 7 bases between. The CDR3 has 13 amino acids. Germline CDR1 MNHEY, CDR2 SVGAGI. The CDR3 region has the DNA TGTGCCAGCAGTTACAGGGGGGACAATGAGCAGTTCTTC. Protein sequence: CASSYRGDNEQFF.

V is TRBV5-4 and J is TRBJ2-7; TRBD2 is a possible D gene (6 bases). The CDR3 length is 14 residues. Trimming pared 9 bases from V and 3 bases from J, leaving 19 bases between. CDR1 is SGHNT and CDR2 is YYREEE in the germline V gene (reference sequence). Here the CDR3 DNA reads TGTGCCACTAGACGAACCGGGACTTACTACGAGCAGTACTTC. This sequence encodes CATRRTGTYYEQYF.

This rearrangement joins TRBV6-6 to TRBJ2-7; 9 bases are a match to TRBD1. J lost 6 bases, V lost 5 bases, and 5 bases had no gene match. The CDR3 runs 13 residues. Germline values: CDR1 MNHNY, CDR2 SVGAGI (reference sequence). CDR3 sequence: CASSRTGVTEQYF. CDR3 coding DNA: TGTGCCAGCAGTCGGACAGGGGTAACCGAGCAGTACTTC.

This chain links TRBV7-8 with TRBJ2-7; TRBD1 might be the D (5 bases). Trimming took off 2 bases at V and 3 bases at J, with 8 bases between the two ends. Germline V CDR1 and CDR2: SGHVS, FQNEAQ. The CDR3 runs 13 residues. The CDR3 spells CASSLRTYYEQYF. In nucleotides, the CDR3 is TGTGCCAGCAGCTTACGGACATACTACGAGCAGTACTTC.

Of note for this clone: Sequence at one end of the junction differs from germline and may be a read error. The J gene is TRBJ2-7, the V gene TRBV15; D is undetermined. The CDR3 runs 12 residues. From germline, CDR1 is LNHNV and CDR2 YYDKDF (reference sequence). CDR3 nucleotides: TGTGTCACCAGCAGGCCTGAACACGAGCAGTACTTC. Translated: CVTSRPEHEQYF.

The chain has TRBV4-2 and TRBJ1-2; D is unclear. With 0 bases removed from V and 8 bases from J, the gap between germline ends came to 19 bases. Germline loops: CDR1 LGHNA, CDR2 YNFKEQ. This CDR3 has 16 residues. The CDR3 spells CASSQDRRGRKGGYTF. For the CDR3, the DNA is TGTGCCAGCAGCCAAGATCGGAGAGGCCGCAAGGGCGGCTACACCTTC.

J is TRBJ1-2 and V is TRBV5-6; 7 nucleotides line up with TRBD1. CDR3 length equals 17 residues. Trimming at V came to 0 bases and at J to 8 bases, leaving 16 bases not matched to a gene. Germline V gene sequence: CDR1 SGHDT, CDR2 YYEEEE. The CDR3 loop reads CASSLGTGQLYDSGYTF. CDR3 DNA sequence: TGTGCCAGCAGCTTGGGTACGGGACAGCTCTATGATTCCGGCTACACCTTC.

V is TRBV15 and J is TRBJ1-1; D is ambiguous. The CDR3 is 13 amino acids. Germline lookup yields CDR1 LNHNV and CDR2 YYDKDF (reference sequence). Trimming shortened V by 4 bases and J by 1 base, and 7 bases separated the two germline ends. The CDR3 DNA reads TGTGCCACCAGCACTACACCGAACACTGAAGCTTTCTTT. Amino acids: CATSTTPNTEAFF. Together with reference TRBV15 and TRBJ1-1, the CDR3 gives the full variable domain: DAMVIQNPRYQVTQFGKPVTLSCSQTLNHNVMYWYQQKSSQAPKLLFHYYDKDFNNEADTPDNFQSRRPNTSFCFLDIRSPGLGDTAMYLCATSTTPNTEAFFGQGTRLTVV.

CDR3 bases: TGTGCCAGCTCCCAGGGACAGTTGAACACTGAAGCTTTCTTT. Translation gives CASSQGQLNTEAFF. The V gene is TRBV18, the J gene TRBJ1-1, with TRBD1 matching over 7 bases. The CDR3 spans 14 residues. Germline loops: CDR1 KGHSH, CDR2 LQKENI. V shed 6 bases, J shed 0 bases, and the junction held 4 bases outside the gene matches.

V is TRBV10-3 and J is TRBJ1-3; D uncertain. V gave up 4 bases and J gave up 0 bases, with 10 bases separating them. The germline V gene encodes CDR1 ENHRY and CDR2 SYGVKD. The CDR3 covers 15 residues. CDR3 bases: TGTGCCATCAGTGTGAGGCGCGGCTCTGGAAACACCATATATTTT. Residues: CAISVRRGSGNTIYF.

This chain joins TRBV24-1 and TRBJ2-2; the D is unclear. Germline V CDR1 and CDR2: KGHDR, SFDVKD. V shed 1 base and J shed 6 bases, with 2 bases lying between them. CDR3 length: 12 residues. Written as DNA, the CDR3 is TGTGCCACCAGTGATTTTGCCGGGGAGCTGTTTTTT. Translation gives CATSDFAGELFF.

This chain uses TRBV5-1 with TRBJ2-2; no definite D call. The CDR3 has 15 residues. V was clipped by 0 bases and J by 2 bases, with 8 bases between them. CDR1 is SGHRS, CDR2 YFSETQ, per germline. CDR3 region: CASSLGQSNTGELFF. For the CDR3, the DNA is TGCGCCAGCAGCTTGGGGCAGTCTAACACCGGGGAGCTGTTTTTT.